This is a list of T cell receptor beta chains from one sample in a study of T cell responses to AZD1222 COVID-19 vaccine. The data were produced by immunoSEQ multiplex PCR, yet TCRdb's version contains in-frame clones alone and is incomplete. The data show some 150,000 clones, with more than 85% seen just once and around 1% held by the top ten. Sample: peripheral blood, taken on day 0 of MenACWY control vaccination. The origin of the receptors is an adult in good health. Both conserved end residues are part of each CDR3. A D gene is named only where the DNA matches it firmly. Only some rows state a clone size, as once, few, many or a class for expanded clones.

j_call d_call clone_size v_call cdr3_nt cdr3_aa
TRBJ2-2 TRBD2 once TRBV27 TGTGCCAGCAGTTTATCCGCGGGAGGCACCGGGGAGCTGTTTTTT CASSLSAGGTGELFF
TRBJ1-2 - - TRBV19 TGTGCCAGTAGTATAGGGGCGACAGACTATGGCTACACCTTC CASSIGATDYGYTF
TRBJ2-7 - - TRBV30 TGTGCCTGGAGCAGGCAGTCCTACGAGCAGTACTTC CAWSRQSYEQYF
TRBJ1-2 - - TRBV25-1 TGTGCCAGCAGTGAATCGTTTGGGTTAGGCTACACCTTC CASSESFGLGYTF
TRBJ1-1 - - TRBV15 TGTGCCACCAGCAGAGAAGTCATTTTGGGCTCTGAAGCTTTCTTT CATSREVILGSEAFF
TRBJ1-5 - few TRBV28 TGTGCCAGCAGCTCACCGGGACTGCGTTCCAATCAGCCCCAGCATTTT CASSSPGLRSNQPQHF
TRBJ1-1 - - TRBV7-9 TGTGCCAGCAGCCCAGCGGTGTCAGGTTTCTCTGCTTTCTTT CASSPAVSGFSAFF
TRBJ1-2 - - TRBV19 TGTGCCAGTAGTATGTACGGGAACTATGGCTACACCTTC CASSMYGNYGYTF
TRBJ1-2 - - TRBV7-6 TGTGCCAGCAGCTTATCCAATCTACATGGCTACACCTTC CASSLSNLHGYTF
TRBJ1-1 - - TRBV14 TGTGCCAGCAGCCAAGTACTGGGAACTGAAGCTTTCTTT CASSQVLGTEAFF
TRBJ2-5 TRBD2 - TRBV7-2 TGTGCCAGCAGCTGGGCGACTAGCGGGGGCCAAGAGACCCAGTACTTC CASSWATSGGQETQYF
TRBJ1-2 - - TRBV5-1 TGCGCCAGCAGCTTGGAGTTTCCAGGGAGTATTTTTGGCTACACCTTC CASSLEFPGSIFGYTF
TRBJ2-5 - - TRBV9 TGTGCCAGCAGCGGGGGGTACCAAGAGACCCAGTACTTC CASSGGYQETQYF
TRBJ1-2 TRBD1 - TRBV28 TGTGCCAGCAGTTTGACCGGGACAGGGATCTATGGCTACACCTTC CASSLTGTGIYGYTF
TRBJ1-2 - few TRBV6-2/TRBV6-3 TGTGCCAGCAGTCCCCGGATGGAGGGCTACACCTTC CASSPRMEGYTF
TRBJ1-1 - - TRBV7-2 TGTGCCAGCAGCGGAGTCGGGGGCACTGAAGCTTTCTTT CASSGVGGTEAFF
TRBJ2-1 TRBD2 - TRBV19 TGTGCCAGTAGTATAGGACTAGCTCTTTCCTCCTACAATGAGCAGTTCTTC CASSIGLALSSYNEQFF
TRBJ1-1 - - TRBV5-4 TGTGCCAGCAGCTTGGCCGCCAGGGCAGGCACTGAAGCTTTCTTT CASSLAARAGTEAFF
TRBJ2-3 - once TRBV6-5 TGTGCCAGCAGTCTTGGACCTGGTACGCAGTATTTT CASSLGPGTQYF
TRBJ2-5 - - TRBV5-4 TGTGCCAGCAGCTTCACAGAGGGGGGGGAGACCCAGTACTTC CASSFTEGGETQYF
TRBJ2-7 TRBD2 few TRBV7-6 TGTGCCAGCAGCTTATCTAGCGGGGGGGAGTACGAGCAGTACTTC CASSLSSGGEYEQYF
TRBJ2-7 TRBD1 - TRBV6-5 TGTGCCAGCAGTACGACAGGGGGCGCCGAGCAGTACTTC CASSTTGGAEQYF
TRBJ1-3 TRBD1 - TRBV5-6 TGTGCCAGCAGCCTGGGGACAGGCTCTGGAAACACCATATATTTT CASSLGTGSGNTIYF
TRBJ2-4 - - TRBV7-3 TGTGCCAGCAGCGACGGGCCTCGAGGGATTCAGTACTTC CASSDGPRGIQYF
TRBJ2-7 - medium-sized TRBV28 TGTGCCAGCAGTTTAGGATTACTCTACGAGCAGTACTTC CASSLGLLYEQYF
TRBJ2-1 TRBD2 - TRBV4-3 TGCGCCAGCAGCCAAGATGGGATGGGGGGGGAATACAATGAGCAGTTCTTC CASSQDGMGGEYNEQFF
TRBJ1-6 - - TRBV5-1 TGCGCCAGCAGCTTGGGGGCAGGGGCGAATTCACCCCTCCACTTT CASSLGAGANSPLHF
TRBJ1-1 TRBD1 - TRBV7-2 TGTGCCAGCAGCTTGTTCCGACAGGGGGACACTGAAGCTTTCTTT CASSLFRQGDTEAFF
TRBJ2-1 - - TRBV5-5 TGTGCCAGCAGCTTGGACAGGGTCTCCTACAATGAGCAGTTCTTC CASSLDRVSYNEQFF
TRBJ2-7 - - TRBV10-3 TGTGCCATCAGTGAGTCTCTCGGAGGAAGGGGGTCCTACGAGCAGTACTTC CAISESLGGRGSYEQYF
TRBJ1-4 - - TRBV7-9 TGTGCCAGCAGCTTAGCGGGGGCTAATGAAAAACTGTTTTTT CASSLAGANEKLFF
TRBJ1-5 TRBD1 - TRBV6-2/TRBV6-3 TGTGCCAGCAGCCTTCCCGGACAGGGGGCTTTTCAGCCCCAGCATTTT CASSLPGQGAFQPQHF
TRBJ2-3 TRBD2 - TRBV9 TGTGCCAGCAGCGTAGGACCCAGCGGGGGGATAGATACGCAGTATTTT CASSVGPSGGIDTQYF
TRBJ1-6 - - TRBV7-6 TGTGCCAGCAGCTTATTTCCCACAGTAGAGGGTAATTCACCCCTCCACTTT CASSLFPTVEGNSPLHF
TRBJ2-7 TRBD2 - TRBV30 TGTGCCTGGAGTGTACGGGAGGTTTACGAGCAGTACTTC CAWSVREVYEQYF
TRBJ1-1 - - TRBV7-9 TGTGCCAGCAGTAATCTTCAGGGAGTAGGAGCTTTCTTT CASSNLQGVGAFF
TRBJ1-1 - - TRBV19 TGTGCCAGTAGTATCACCGTGAACACTGAAGCTTTCTTT CASSITVNTEAFF
TRBJ1-1 - - TRBV9 TGTGCCAGCAGCGTAGATCTGGCGAGCACTGAAGCTTTCTTT CASSVDLASTEAFF
TRBJ2-2 - - TRBV7-3 TGTGCCAGCAGCAAGAACACCGGGGAGCTGTTTTTT CASSKNTGELFF
TRBJ2-6 - - TRBV6-5 TGTGCCAGCAGCGTTAGCTCTGGGGCCAACGTCCTGACTTTC CASSVSSGANVLTF
TRBJ1-2 - - TRBV6-5 TGTGCCAGCAGTTACTCCGTGCCAATTACCTATGGCTACACCTTC CASSYSVPITYGYTF
TRBJ1-2 - - TRBV2 TGTGCCAGCAGTGAGCGGCAGATCTATGGCTACACCTTC CASSERQIYGYTF
TRBJ1-4 - few TRBV28 TGTGCCAGCAGTTCCCGTGAAAAACTGTTTTTT CASSSREKLFF
TRBJ1-2 - - TRBV28 TGTGCCAGCACCTCCCTAATAGGGGGGCGAGACGGCTACACCTTC CASTSLIGGRDGYTF
TRBJ2-2 - - TRBV24-1 TGTGCCACCAGTGAGTGGCAGAACACCGGGGAGCTGTTTTTT CATSEWQNTGELFF
TRBJ1-2 - once TRBV25-1 TGTGCCAGTCTTGCCGGGACGACACTGACGGAGGGCTACACCTTC CASLAGTTLTEGYTF
TRBJ2-6 - - TRBV10-1 TGCGCCAGCATCTCGGGGTCTGGGGCCAACGTCCTGACTTTC CASISGSGANVLTF
TRBJ1-6 TRBD1 - TRBV3-1/TRBV3-2 TGTGCCAGCAGCCCTAGTCTCCCGGGACAGGGTAATTCACCCCTCCACTTT CASSPSLPGQGNSPLHF